These 2 T cell receptor beta chains were sequenced from one sample in a study of blood T cell repertoires in COVID-19. The method was immunoSEQ multiplex PCR; TCRdb's version includes in-frame clones alone and lacks a portion of them. The sample shows roughly 300,000 clones, about 87% of them seen only once. The sample taken for sequencing was peripheral blood. The receptors come from a woman in her forties or fifties who had recovered from COVID-19.

The chain recombines TRBV19 with TRBJ2-7; TRBD1 aligns across 7 bases. The CDR3 length is 12 residues. V gave up 6 bases and J gave up 4 bases; unmatched junction bases: 3. Germline CDR1 is LNHDA and CDR2 is SQIVND (reference sequence). The CDR3 is CASSPGGYEQYF. CDR3 nucleotides: TGTGCCAGTAGCCCAGGGGGTTACGAGCAGTACTTC.

The chain links TRBV27 to TRBJ1-2, with a tentative D call TRBD1 (5 bases). In germline, CDR1 is MNHEY, CDR2 SMNVEV (reference sequence). The V end was cut by 6 bases, the J end by 5 bases, with 19 bases between. There are 15 residues in the CDR3. As DNA, the CDR3 is TGTGCCAGCAGGATGACAGTTGGGGGAGGATATGGCTACACCTTC. Encoded protein: CASRMTVGGGYGYTF.